These 14 T cell receptor beta chains came from one sample sequenced in a study of control samples from healthy donors and cancer patients (dated by TCRdb to between 2020 and 2021). The method behind the library was the immunoSEQ multiplex PCR assay. TCRdb provides this immuneACCESS table in a form limited to in-frame rearrangements. Some clones are lacking; in checked studies, under half of them reflect an unresolved V gene, and why the rest are absent is not known. The sample table contains approximately 71,000 clones; only one count was recorded for about nine tenths of them. 19% of the sample is held by the ten biggest clonotypes. Sequenced input: PBMCs. All receptors derive from a man in his 60s with lung cancer.

This clone has just one count. This chain joins TRBV29-1 and TRBJ1-4, with 9 positions matching TRBD1. Per the germline V gene, CDR1 is SQVTM and CDR2 is ANQGSEA. Trimming cost V 7 bases and J 8 bases; bases outside gene matches: 8. CDR3 length equals 13 residues. CDR3 loop: CSAETGGQEKLFF. The CDR3, as DNA: TGCAGCGCTGAGACAGGGGGACAGGAAAAACTGTTTTTT.

This clone was picked up one time. The gene calls are TRBV7-2 and TRBJ2-3; TRBD1 matches 8 bases. Germline CDR1 reads SGHTA; CDR2 reads FQGNSA. This CDR3 comprises 15 residues. V was pared by 6 bases and J by 3 bases, with 8 bases of the junction left unmatched. For the CDR3, the DNA is TGTGCCAGCAGTGCCCACAGGGGGAAGACAGATACGCAGTATTTT. This encodes CASSAHRGKTDTQYF.

The chain recombines TRBV29-1 with TRBJ1-1; TRBD1 aligns across 7 bases. Germline trimming cut 4 bases from V and 5 bases from J; bases unmatched to any gene: 7. Germline V gene lookup returns CDR1 SQVTM and CDR2 ANQGSEA. The CDR3 has 13 amino acids. The CDR3 region is CSVARGRGTEAFF. The DNA of the CDR3 is TGCAGCGTTGCGAGGGGGCGCGGGACTGAAGCTTTCTTT.

The V gene is TRBV6-1, the J gene TRBJ1-4; D remains ambiguous. Trimming took off 3 bases at V and 8 bases at J, with 19 bases between the two ends. The CDR3 consists of 16 residues. CDR1 MNHNS and CDR2 SASEGT come from the germline V gene. CDR3 coding DNA: TGTGCCAGCAGTGAGTCCAGGTCCGGCTTTCGGGAAAAACTGTTTTTT. Its translation: CASSESRSGFREKLFF.

This chain links TRBV5-1 with TRBJ1-6; TRBD1 is a possible D gene (6 bases). V lost 1 base and J 8 bases, leaving 10 bases between the germline ends. Germline V gene data show CDR1 as SGHRS and CDR2 as YFSETQ. The CDR3 is 14 residues long. The CDR3 here is CASSLTGLDSPLHF. In DNA, the CDR3 is TGCGCCAGCAGCTTGACAGGGTTAGATTCACCCCTCCACTTT.

V and J are TRBV5-1 and TRBJ1-1; the match to TRBD1 covers 11 bases. Germline V gene lookup returns CDR1 SGHRS and CDR2 YFSETQ. The J segment lost 3 bases and the V segment lost 4 bases, leaving 2 bases of the junction unmatched. The CDR3 is made up of 14 amino acids. CDR3 coding DNA: TGCGCCAGCAGCGTGGGACAGGGGGACACTGAAGCTTTCTTT. This codes for CASSVGQGDTEAFF.

The rearrangement links TRBV12-3 or TRBV12-4 to TRBJ2-7, with 9 bases fitting TRBD1. The CDR3 is made up of 13 amino acids. CDR3: CASSPLLRGQGYV. For the CDR3, the DNA is TGTGCCAGCAGTCCCCTACTTAGGGGACAGGGTTATGTC.

This chain joins TRBV5-6 and TRBJ1-2, with D possibly TRBD1 on 6 matching bases. Germline V gives CDR1 SGHDT, CDR2 YYEEEE. This CDR3 is 15 amino acids long. The germline V and J ends were trimmed by 2 bases and 8 bases, with 19 bases remaining between them. CDR3 residues: CASSFDRSIYKGYTF. In DNA, the CDR3 is TGTGCCAGCAGCTTCGACAGGTCCATTTACAAGGGCTACACCTTC.

The chain joins TRBV24-1 to TRBJ1-2; D unresolved. This CDR3 contains 14 residues. CDR1 is KGHDR and CDR2 is SFDVKD in the germline V gene. The V gene lost 7 bases and the J gene lost 6 bases, with 17 bases spanning the gap. The CDR3 here is CATSHPPEVDGYTF. In DNA, the CDR3 is TGTGCCACCAGCCACCCCCCTGAGGTGGATGGCTACACCTTC.

This sequence joins TRBV10-1 and TRBJ2-2; D not certain. CDR3 length: 15 amino acids. Germline V CDR1 and CDR2: WNHNN, SYGVQD (reference sequence). Trimming pared 5 bases from V and 3 bases from J, leaving 13 bases between. CDR3 sequence reads: CASSFLRDHTGELFF. The CDR3 DNA reads as TGCGCCAGCAGTTTCTTAAGGGATCACACCGGGGAGCTGTTTTTT.

The genes are TRBV5-4 and TRBJ2-5; TRBD1 agrees at 7 bases. Trimming removed 4 bases from V and 1 base from J; junction bases left unmatched: 4. This CDR3 is 14 amino acids long. The V gene's germline CDR1 is SGHNT and CDR2 YYREEE (reference sequence). The CDR3 DNA is TGTGCCAGCAGCCTTGACAGGGCCCAAGAGACCCAGTACTTC. It yields the protein CASSLDRAQETQYF.

This chain connects TRBV18 to TRBJ1-2; no definite D call. This CDR3 has 15 amino acids. Looked up from germline, CDR1 is KGHSH and CDR2 is LQKENI. The V and J ends lost 3 bases and 8 bases respectively, with 19 bases between them. The CDR3 loop is CASSPLGPQSGGYTF. CDR3 DNA sequence: TGTGCCAGCTCACCCTTAGGGCCACAAAGTGGGGGCTACACCTTC.

The rearrangement uses TRBV7-9 and TRBJ2-1, with TRBD2 matching 8 bases. Germline values: CDR1 SEHNR, CDR2 FQNEAQ (reference sequence). Trimming at V came to 6 bases and at J to 0 bases, leaving 7 bases not matched to a gene. The CDR3 length is 16 residues. CDR3 residues: CASRAGGGSSYNEQFF. The CDR3 DNA is TGTGCCAGCAGGGCGGGGGGCGGGAGCTCCTACAATGAGCAGTTCTTC.

The chain uses TRBV24-1 and TRBJ1-5, with 7 bases fitting TRBD1. The V segment lost 5 bases and the J segment 0 bases; nucleotides outside the gene matches: 6. This CDR3 region has 16 residues. CDR1 is KGHDR, CDR2 SFDVKD, per germline. CDR3 nucleotide sequence: TGTGCCACCAGTGGCGGACAGGTGAATAGCAATCAGCCCCAGCATTTT. It encodes CATSGGQVNSNQPQHF.